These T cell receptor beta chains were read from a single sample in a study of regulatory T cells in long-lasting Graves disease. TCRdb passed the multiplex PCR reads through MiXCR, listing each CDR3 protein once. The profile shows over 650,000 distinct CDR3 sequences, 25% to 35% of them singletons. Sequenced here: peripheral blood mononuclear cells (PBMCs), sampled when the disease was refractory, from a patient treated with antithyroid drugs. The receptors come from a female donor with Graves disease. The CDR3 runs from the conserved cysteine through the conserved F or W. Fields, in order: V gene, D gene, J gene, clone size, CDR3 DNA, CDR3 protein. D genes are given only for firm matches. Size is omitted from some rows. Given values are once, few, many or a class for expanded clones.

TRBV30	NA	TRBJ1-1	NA	TGTGCCTGGAGTGTACCCACAGGGAGGTGGGGAGACACTGAAGCTTTCTTT	CAWSVPTGRWGDTEAFF
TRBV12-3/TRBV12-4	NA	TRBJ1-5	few	TGTGCCAGCAGTACCCCAGGGGAGGTCGATCAGCCCCAGCATTTT	CASSTPGEVDQPQHF
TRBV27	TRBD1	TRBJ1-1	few	TGTGCCAGCAGTCTAATCACCGGGACAGGGGTAGGTACTGAAGCTTTCTTT	CASSLITGTGVGTEAFF
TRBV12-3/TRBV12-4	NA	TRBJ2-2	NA	TGTGCCAGCAACCGGGACTCCTACACCGGGGAGCTGTTTTTT	CASNRDSYTGELFF
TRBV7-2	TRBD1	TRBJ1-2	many	TGTGCCAGCAGCTTAGGGGACAGCTTCTATGGCTACACCTTC	CASSLGDSFYGYTF
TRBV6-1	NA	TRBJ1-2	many	TGTGCCAGCAGTGAAGCGGCGGCGTTCTATGGCTACACCTTC	CASSEAAAFYGYTF
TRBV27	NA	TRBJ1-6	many	TGTGCCAGCAGTCCCAAGGACAGAGCTAATTCACCCCTCCACTTT	CASSPKDRANSPLHF
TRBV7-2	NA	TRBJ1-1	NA	TGTGCCAGCACCCGCGACAGGATGAACACTGAAGCTTTCTTT	CASTRDRMNTEAFF
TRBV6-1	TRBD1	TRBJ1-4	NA	TGTGCCAGCAGTGAAGCTATAATTGGGACAGTGCGGTTT	CASSEAIIGTVRF
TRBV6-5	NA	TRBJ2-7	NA	TGTGCCAGCAGTTACACAGGTGGACTCGAGCAGTACTTC	CASSYTGGLEQYF
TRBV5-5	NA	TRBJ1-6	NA	TGTGCCAGCAGCTTGGTGACAAACTATTCACCCCTCCACTTT	CASSLVTNYSPLHF
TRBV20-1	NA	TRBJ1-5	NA	TGCAGTGCTAACCCCGCCGTTAGCAATCAGCCCCAGCATTTT	CSANPAVSNQPQHF
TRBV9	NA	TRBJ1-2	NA	TGTGCCAGCAGCGTAGCTCCCAGGCTCTATGGCTACACCTTC	CASSVAPRLYGYTF
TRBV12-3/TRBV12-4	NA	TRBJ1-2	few	TGTGCCAGCAGGCCGCCGTGGCCTGCTGGGGGCTACACCTTC	CASRPPWPAGGYTF
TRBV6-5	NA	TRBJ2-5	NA	TGTGCCAGCAGCTTCTCGATAGCAGGGACAGAGACCCAGTACTTC	CASSFSIAGTETQYF
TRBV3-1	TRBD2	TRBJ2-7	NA	TGTGCCAGCAGCCAGGGGACTAGAAGCCACGAGCAGTACTTC	CASSQGTRSHEQYF
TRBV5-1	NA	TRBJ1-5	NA	TGCGCCAGCAGCTTGGACAGCAGTAACAATCAGCCCCAGCATTTT	CASSLDSSNNQPQHF
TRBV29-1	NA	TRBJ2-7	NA	TGCAGCGTTGAGGAATACGGACAACAAGGTTTATACGAGCAGTACTTC	CSVEEYGQQGLYEQYF
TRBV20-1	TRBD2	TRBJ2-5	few	TGCAGTGCCCGCCCCCAGACTAGCGGGAGGGTTGAGACCCAGTACTTC	CSARPQTSGRVETQYF
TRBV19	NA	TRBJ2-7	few	TGTGCCAGTAGTATGATCCCGGCAGGGAGCTCCTACGAGCAGTACTTC	CASSMIPAGSSYEQYF
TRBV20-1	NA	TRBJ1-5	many	TGCAGTGCTACCCGGGGGAGTGACGGTCAGCCCCAGCATTTT	CSATRGSDGQPQHF
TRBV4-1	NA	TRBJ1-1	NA	TGCGCCAGCAGCCTAGATCGGTCTATGAACACTGAAGCTTTCTTT	CASSLDRSMNTEAFF
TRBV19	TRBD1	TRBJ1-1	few	TGTGCCAGTACCACTCTCTTTATAGGGGGCGGAATGAACACTGAAGCTTTCTTT	CASTTLFIGGGMNTEAFF
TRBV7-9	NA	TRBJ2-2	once	TGTGCCAGCAGCCGCTCGGGCGGGGAGACCGGGGAGCTGTTTTTT	CASSRSGGETGELFF
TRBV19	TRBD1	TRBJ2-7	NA	TGTGCCACTCAAGGGACAGGGTTTCCCTACGAGCAGTACTTC	CATQGTGFPYEQYF
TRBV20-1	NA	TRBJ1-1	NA	TGCAGTGCTAGACTCCACATGAACACTGAAGCTCTCTTT	CSARLHMNTEALF
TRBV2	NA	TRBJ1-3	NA	TGTGCCAGCATCATTGGGACCTCTAACGGAAACACCATATATTTT	CASIIGTSNGNTIYF
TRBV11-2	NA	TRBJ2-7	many	TGTGCCAGCAGCGGCCTGAGTGAGGGGCGGTACGAGCAGTACTTC	CASSGLSEGRYEQYF
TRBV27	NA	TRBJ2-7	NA	TGTGCCAGCAGCTGGGGTAGGGGGTTCTCCTACGAGCAGTACTTC	CASSWGRGFSYEQYF
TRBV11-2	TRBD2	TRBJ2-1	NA	TGTGCCAGCAGCCCACCCGGGACTAGCGTTTACAATGAGCAGTTCTTC	CASSPPGTSVYNEQFF
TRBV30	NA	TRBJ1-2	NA	TGTGCCTGGAGTGCGGGACACGGCTATGGCTACACCTTC	CAWSAGHGYGYTF
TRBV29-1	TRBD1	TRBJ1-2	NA	TGCAGCGCCAGACAGGGTTGGGGCTACACCTTC	CSARQGWGYTF
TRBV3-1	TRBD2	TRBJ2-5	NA	TGTGCCAGCGGCCAAGGGCCGACGGGGGGAGAGACCCAGTACTTC	CASGQGPTGGETQYF
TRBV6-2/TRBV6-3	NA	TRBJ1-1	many	TGTGCCAGCAGTTACTTAGCAGAGGCTTTCTTT	CASSYLAEAFF
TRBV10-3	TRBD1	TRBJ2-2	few	TGTGCCATCAGTGAGTTAGAGACAGGGAGCACCGGGGAGCTGTTTTTT	CAISELETGSTGELFF
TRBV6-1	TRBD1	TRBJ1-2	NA	TGTGCCAGCAGGGGACAGGCGGGATCCTACACCTTC	CASRGQAGSYTF
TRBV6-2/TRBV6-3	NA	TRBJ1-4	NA	TGTGCCAGCAGTTCCTCAGGGGAAAAACTGTTTTTT	CASSSSGEKLFF
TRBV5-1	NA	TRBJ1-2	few	TGCGCCAGCGCGGAGTTGGGGCCTTATGGCTACACCTTC	CASAELGPYGYTF
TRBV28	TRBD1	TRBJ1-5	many	TGTGCCAGCAGCCACCGGACAGGGCGCAATCAGCCCCAGCATTTT	CASSHRTGRNQPQHF
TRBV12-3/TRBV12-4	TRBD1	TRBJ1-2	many	TGTGCCAGCAGTTACGACAGGGCAAACTATGGCTACACCTTC	CASSYDRANYGYTF
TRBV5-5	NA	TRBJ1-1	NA	TGTGCCAGCAGCCCGGTCGGACAGCCCGACGCTTTCTTT	CASSPVGQPDAFF